This entry describes one T cell receptor beta chain. The CDR3 runs to 14 residues. The trim removed 8 bases at V and 1 base at J, leaving 3 bases unmatched. Germline CDR1 and CDR2: LNHDA and SQIVND (reference sequence). The source of the sample is a study of PD-1 blockade in mismatch repair-deficient tumors. Repertoires were generated with immunoSEQ multiplex PCR, while TCRdb's copy carries only in-frame clones and drops some. Of under 85,000 clones listed, around four fifths are singletons. J is TRBJ2-5 and V is TRBV19; 11 bases map to TRBD2. The receptor was isolated from an adult with mismatch repair-deficient cancer. This sample comprised peripheral blood, obtained 2 weeks after starting pembrolizumab. CDR3 in DNA: TGTGCCAGTGCTGGGACTAGCGGCCAAGAGACCCAGTACTTC. It codes for CASAGTSGQETQYF.